Listed here is a single TCR beta chain. Trimming stripped 5 bases from V and 5 bases from J, with 12 bases between. CDR3 length equals 13 residues. The germline V gene has CDR1 WNHNN and CDR2 SYGVQD (reference sequence). Here immunoSEQ multiplex PCR was the method, and the copy in TCRdb shows in-frame clones only, minus some. Of 70,000 to 75,000 clones detected, about 89% appear once; the ten largest clones hold 3.4%. The sample is drawn from a study of PD-L1 blockade in urothelial cancer. Diagnoses among patients were locally advanced or metastatic urothelial carcinoma. Sequences were derived from PBMCs, sampled around atezolizumab (anti-PD-L1) treatment. The source of this sequence is a man between 60 and 75 years old with urothelial cancer. This chain connects TRBV10-1 to TRBJ2-5; D possibly corresponds to TRBD1 (6 bases). The CDR3 DNA is TGCGCCAGCAGTCCACAGGGCTGGGAGACCCAGTACTTC. This sequence encodes CASSPQGWETQYF.